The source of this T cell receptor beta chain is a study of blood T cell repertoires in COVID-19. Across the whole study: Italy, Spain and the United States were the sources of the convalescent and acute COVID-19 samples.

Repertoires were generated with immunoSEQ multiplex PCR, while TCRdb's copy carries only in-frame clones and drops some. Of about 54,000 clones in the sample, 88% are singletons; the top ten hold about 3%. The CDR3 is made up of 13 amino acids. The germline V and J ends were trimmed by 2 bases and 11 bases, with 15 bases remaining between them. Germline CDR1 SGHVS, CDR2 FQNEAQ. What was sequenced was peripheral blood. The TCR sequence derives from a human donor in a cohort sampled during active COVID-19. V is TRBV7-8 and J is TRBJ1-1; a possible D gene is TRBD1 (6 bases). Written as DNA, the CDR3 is TGTGCCAGCAGCTTACGCGGGGGGCAGAGCGCTTTCTTT. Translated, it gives CASSLRGGQSAFF.